Sequencing of this T cell receptor beta chain was carried out in a study of T cells in Graves' hyperthyroidism and ophthalmopathy. The germline CDR1 and CDR2 sequences are LGHNT and FRNRAP. Trimming stripped 1 base from V and 2 bases from J, with 5 bases between. The CDR3 loop spans 13 amino acids. This clonotype was counted at least ten times. Amplified TCR beta CDR3 regions derived from RNA transcripts. The HTBI primer set served for first-round RT-PCR of the TCR CDR3. TCRdb re-called the multiplex PCR reads through MiXCR, storing one row per CDR3 protein. The sample contains 370,000 or so distinct CDR3 sequences, roughly 14% of which appear only once.

Input material: blood. The origin of this receptor is a woman aged 18 to 35 with Graves' hyperthyroidism that later progressed to Graves' ophthalmopathy. This rearrangement joins TRBV12-5 to TRBJ2-5; D call uncertain. The CDR3 region has the DNA TGTGCTAGTGGTTTGGGCAGTCAAGAGACCCAGTACTTC. Translation gives CASGLGSQETQYF.